One T cell receptor (delta chain) is described in this entry. One end of the junction does not line up with germline, which may come from a read error. TCRdb reanalysed the reads with CATT. The table lists some 6,500 delta-chain clones, over 9% of them singletons. This sample was taken from a study of gamma-delta chains in newborns, infants, children. For the study at large: Microbial exposure reportedly drives polyclonal innate γδ T cell expansion after birth.

The CDR3 runs 17 residues. Germline CDR1 is GEAIGNYY and CDR2 is EKD. V usage is TRDV2 and J usage is TRDJ3, with TRDD3 as a possible D gene (6 bases). TCRdb gives no J gene; it was assigned here by matching the DNA to germline. The receptor comes from a child who was a newborn, infant or young child, either healthy, febrile or measles-vaccinated (not recorded which). The sample consisted of blood. The CDR3 DNA reads TGTGCCTGTGACAAGACGGGGGGAGCCTGGGAAACCCGAAAGATGTTTTTC. Translation: CACDKTGGAWETRKMFF.